This T cell receptor beta chain was sequenced in a study of cytomegalovirus exposure and HLA in healthy donors. Overall study: About 85 million unique TCR sequences came from HLA-typed donors in an early release. Study-wide results and limits: Later genetic work tied a missense DCLRE1C variant to beta-chain V and J trimming.

The PCR contained 60 Vbeta and 13 Jbeta primers. Some clones are missing from TCRdb's copy, which holds only in-frame ones; the method was immunoSEQ multiplex PCR. Among some 180,000 clones listed, less than 80% were seen once. As for this clone: Its specificity is not known.

The receptor was isolated from a young woman in good health and CMV-seropositive. Material for sequencing was PBMCs.

Here the CDR3 reads CASSPSRNEQFF. CDR3 in DNA: TGTGCCAGCAGTCCGAGCCGCAATGAGCAGTTCTTC. V and J are TRBV27 and TRBJ2-1; D is unresolved. V lost 5 bases and J 6 bases, leaving 8 bases between the germline ends. The CDR3 has 12 residues. Germline values: CDR1 MNHEY, CDR2 SMNVEV (reference sequence).